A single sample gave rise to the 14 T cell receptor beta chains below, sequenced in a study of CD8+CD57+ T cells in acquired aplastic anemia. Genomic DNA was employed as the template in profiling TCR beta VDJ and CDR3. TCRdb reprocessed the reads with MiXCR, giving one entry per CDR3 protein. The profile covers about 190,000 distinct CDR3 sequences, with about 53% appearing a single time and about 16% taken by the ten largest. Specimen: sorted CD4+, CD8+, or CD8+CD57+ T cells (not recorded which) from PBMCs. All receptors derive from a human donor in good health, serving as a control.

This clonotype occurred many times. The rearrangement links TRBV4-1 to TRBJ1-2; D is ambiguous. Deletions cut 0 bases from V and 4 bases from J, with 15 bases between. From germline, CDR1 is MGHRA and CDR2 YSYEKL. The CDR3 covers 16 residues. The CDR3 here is CASSQETGAVSYGYTF. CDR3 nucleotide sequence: TGCGCCAGCAGCCAAGAAACTGGAGCGGTGTCCTATGGCTACACCTTC.

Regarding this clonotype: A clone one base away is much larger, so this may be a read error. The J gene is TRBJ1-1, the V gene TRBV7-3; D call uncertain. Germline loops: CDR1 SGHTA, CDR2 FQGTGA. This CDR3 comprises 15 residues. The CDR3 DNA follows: TGTGCCAGCAGCCAAGATCTCCAGTGGAGAACTGAAGCTTCCTTT. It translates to CASSQDLQWRTEASF.

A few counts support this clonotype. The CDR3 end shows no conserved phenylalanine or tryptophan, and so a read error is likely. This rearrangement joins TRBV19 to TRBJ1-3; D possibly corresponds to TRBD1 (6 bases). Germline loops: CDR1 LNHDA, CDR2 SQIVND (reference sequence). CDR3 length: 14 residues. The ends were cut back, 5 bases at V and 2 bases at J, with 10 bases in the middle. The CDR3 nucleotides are TGTGCCAGTAGTGAACAGGGACCTGGAAACACCATATATTCT. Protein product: CASSEQGPGNTIYS.

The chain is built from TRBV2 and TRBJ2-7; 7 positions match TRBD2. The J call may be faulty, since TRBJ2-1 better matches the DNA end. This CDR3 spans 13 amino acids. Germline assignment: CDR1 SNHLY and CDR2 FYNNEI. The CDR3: CASSDYGGNEQFF. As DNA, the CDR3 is TGTGCCAGCAGTGACTACGGGGGGAATGAGCAGTTCTTC.

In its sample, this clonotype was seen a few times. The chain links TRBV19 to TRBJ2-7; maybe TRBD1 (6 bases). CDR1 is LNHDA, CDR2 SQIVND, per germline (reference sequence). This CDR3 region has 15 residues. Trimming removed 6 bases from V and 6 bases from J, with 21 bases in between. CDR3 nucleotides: TGTGCCAGTAGAAAAGGGTCTGAACCAGGGGCCGAGCAGTACTTC. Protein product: CASRKGSEPGAEQYF.

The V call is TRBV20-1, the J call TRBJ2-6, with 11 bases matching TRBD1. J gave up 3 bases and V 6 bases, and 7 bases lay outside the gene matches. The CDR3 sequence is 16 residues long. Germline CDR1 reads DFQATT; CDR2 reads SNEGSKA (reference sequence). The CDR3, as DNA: TGCAGTGCGCGGACAGGGGGCACCTATGGGGCCAACGTCCTGACTTTC. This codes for CSARTGGTYGANVLTF.

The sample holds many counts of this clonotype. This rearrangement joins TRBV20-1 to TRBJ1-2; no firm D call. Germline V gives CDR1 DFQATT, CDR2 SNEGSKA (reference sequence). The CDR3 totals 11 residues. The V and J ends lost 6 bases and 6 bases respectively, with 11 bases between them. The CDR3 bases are TGCAGTGCGTACACGGGGAATGGCTACACCTTC. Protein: CSAYTGNGYTF.

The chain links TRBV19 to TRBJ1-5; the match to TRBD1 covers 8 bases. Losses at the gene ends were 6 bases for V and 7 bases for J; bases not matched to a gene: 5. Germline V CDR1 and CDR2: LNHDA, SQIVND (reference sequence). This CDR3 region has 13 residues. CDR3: CASSLRGQQPQHF. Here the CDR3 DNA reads TGTGCCAGTAGCCTCAGGGGGCAACAGCCCCAGCATTTT.

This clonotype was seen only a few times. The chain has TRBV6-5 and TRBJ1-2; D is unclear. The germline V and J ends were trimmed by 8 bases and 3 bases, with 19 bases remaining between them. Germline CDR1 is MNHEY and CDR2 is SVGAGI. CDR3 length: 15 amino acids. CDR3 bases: TGTGCCAGCTGCCTATGCGGAAACGGTGACTATGGCTACACCTTC. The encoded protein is CASCLCGNGDYGYTF.

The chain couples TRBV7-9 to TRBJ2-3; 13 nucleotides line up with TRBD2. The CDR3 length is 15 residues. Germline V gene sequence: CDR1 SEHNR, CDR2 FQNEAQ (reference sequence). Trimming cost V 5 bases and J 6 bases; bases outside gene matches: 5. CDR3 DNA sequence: TGTGCCAGCAGCCCCGGGACTAGCGGGATGGATACGCAGTATTTT. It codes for CASSPGTSGMDTQYF.

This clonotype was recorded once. The CDR3 nucleotides read TGCAGCGTTGAGGGCCACAGTAATGAAAACACCATATATTTT. Amino acids: CSVEGHSNENTIYF. V usage is TRBV29-1 and J usage is TRBJ1-3; D call uncertain. The germline V gene has CDR1 SQVTM and CDR2 ANQGSEA. The CDR3 consists of 14 residues. V was cut by 3 bases and J by 6 bases, with 15 bases left in between.

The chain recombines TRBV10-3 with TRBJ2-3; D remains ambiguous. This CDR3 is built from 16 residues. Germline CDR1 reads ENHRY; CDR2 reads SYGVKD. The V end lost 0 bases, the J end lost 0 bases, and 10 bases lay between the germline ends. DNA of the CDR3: TGTGCCATCAGTGAGTCGGGCAGACCCAGCACAGATACGCAGTATTTT. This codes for CAISESGRPSTDTQYF.

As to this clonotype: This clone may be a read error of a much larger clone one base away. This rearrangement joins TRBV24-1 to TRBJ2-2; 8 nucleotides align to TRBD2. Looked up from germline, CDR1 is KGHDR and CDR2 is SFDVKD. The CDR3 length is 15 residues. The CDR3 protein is CASSFVAGFAEELFF. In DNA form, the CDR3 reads TGTGCCAGCAGTTTCGTAGCGGGGTTTGCCGAGGAGCTGTTTTTT.

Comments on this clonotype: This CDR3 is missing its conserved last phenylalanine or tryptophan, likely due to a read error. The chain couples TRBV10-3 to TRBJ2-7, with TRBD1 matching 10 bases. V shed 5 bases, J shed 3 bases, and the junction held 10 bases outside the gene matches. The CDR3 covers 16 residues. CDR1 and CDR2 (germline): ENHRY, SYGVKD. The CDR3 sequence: CAISPTGGAGGYEQYP. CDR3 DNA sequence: TGTGCCATCAGTCCGACAGGGGGCGCAGGGGGCTACGAGCAGTACCCC.